The 6 T cell receptor beta chains in this list originate from one sample, sequenced in a study of tumor-infiltrating lymphocytes in primary liver carcinoma. Reverse transcription of roughly 0.45 ug total RNA with a constant-region primer produced TCR beta cDNA. Libraries covering TCR beta were generated through three nested multiplex PCR rounds (using a slightly modified ARM-PCR). TRBV1-TRBV30 forward primers paired with a C-beta reverse primer drove the first two PCR rounds, approximately 11 cycles each. TCRdb ran MiXCR on the multiplex PCR reads and lists one entry per CDR3 protein. The sample comprises hundreds of thousands of distinct CDR3 sequences, about 62% of which are singletons, and roughly 10% rests with the top ten. Blood RNA came from unsorted whole blood; germline DNA was also extracted. Sequenced input: peripheral blood. The receptors come from a man aged 35-49 years with primary liver carcinoma and hepatitis B virus infection.

The J gene is TRBJ1-1, the V gene TRBV30, with D unclear. The V and J ends lost 2 bases and 5 bases respectively, with 6 bases between them. The CDR3 loop spans 11 amino acids. CDR1 and CDR2 (germline): GTSNPN, SVGIG (reference sequence). CDR3 in amino acids: CAWSTRTEAFF. The CDR3 coding sequence is TGTGCCTGGAGTACGAGAACTGAAGCTTTCTTT.

On this clonotype itself: The final CDR3 position lacks the conserved phenylalanine or tryptophan, pointing to a likely read error. The CDR3 region is CASSPSPPGEYNEQFS. The CDR3 nucleotides are TGTGCCAGCAGTCCAAGCCCACCGGGGGAATACAATGAGCAGTTCTCC. The chain has TRBV6-2 or TRBV6-3 and TRBJ2-1, with D perhaps matching TRBD2 (6 bases). From germline, CDR1 is MNHEY and CDR2 SVGEGT. The CDR3 covers 16 residues. The V and J ends lost 5 bases and 4 bases respectively, with 18 bases between them.

This clonotype was recorded only once. At one end, the junction sequence differs from germline, possibly due to a read error. CDR3 DNA: TGTGCCAGCAGCTTAACCAGTAGGGCCTACAATGAGCAATTCTTC. This gives the protein CASSLTSRAYNEQFF. The chain combines TRBV7-2 with TRBJ2-1; no clear D. The germline CDR1 and CDR2 sequences are SGHTA and FQGNSA. The CDR3 is 15 amino acids.

A remark on this clonotype: This may stem from a read error, because a much larger clone lies one nucleotide away. The chain has TRBV10-3 and TRBJ2-2, with a weak D call TRBD1 (5 bases). There are 15 residues in the CDR3. In germline, CDR1 is ENHRY, CDR2 SYGVKD. The CDR3, as DNA: TGTGCCATCACTGAGAAGACAGTGAACACCGGGGAGCTGTTTTTT. This encodes CAITEKTVNTGELFF.

Worth noting for this clonotype: A clone one base away is much larger, so this may be a read error. The CDR3 sequence is CASSRGQGTYDYTF. In nucleotides, the CDR3 is TGTGCCAGCAGCCGCGGACAGGGGACCTATGACTACACCTTC. The V call is TRBV6-5, the J call TRBJ1-2; the match to TRBD1 covers 9 bases. The CDR3 sequence is 14 residues long. Germline V gene lookup returns CDR1 MNHEY and CDR2 SVGAGI.

This clonotype has a count of ten or more. The rearrangement joins TRBV10-2 to TRBJ1-1, with 11 positions matching TRBD1. The germline gives CDR1 WSHSY, CDR2 SAAADI. The CDR3 is 14 residues long. With 8 bases clipped from V and 1 base from J, the junction kept 3 bases outside the gene matches. CDR3 residues: CASGQGAANTEAFF. As DNA, the CDR3 is TGCGCCAGCGGACAGGGGGCAGCGAACACTGAAGCTTTCTTT.